The 27 T cell receptor beta chains presented below share a single source sample, sequenced in a study of vaccination effects on CD4 cells after COVID-19. For these TCRs, the target antigens are not known. Using viral peptide pools, the ViraFEST assay grew out antigen-specific CD4+ T cells prior to sequencing. It was after 10 days of culture that CD4+ T cells were isolated. Clones were sequenced by immunoSEQ multiplex PCR, and TCRdb holds only the in-frame ones, with some missing. This table holds 45,000 to 65,000 clones, 80% found once. The source was CD4+ T cells from PBMCs cultured with HCoV-229E spike peptides, collected before COVID-19 vaccination. The receptors originated from a human donor who received a COVID-19 vaccine.

The chain uses TRBV5-1 and TRBJ2-3; 10 positions agree with TRBD2. After removal of 2 bases from V and 3 bases from J, the junction contained 12 bases not matched to a gene. In germline, CDR1 is SGHRS, CDR2 YFSETQ. The CDR3 has 18 amino acids. The CDR3 protein is CASSFIGSGGYGTDTQYF. DNA of the CDR3: TGCGCCAGCAGCTTTATAGGTAGCGGGGGGTACGGGACAGATACGCAGTATTTT.

This clone was observed a few times. The V call is TRBV18, the J call TRBJ2-4, with D maybe TRBD2 (5 bases). Germline V lookup: CDR1 KGHSH, CDR2 LQKENI. With 2 bases removed from V and 0 bases from J, the gap between germline ends came to 11 bases. The CDR3 runs to 16 residues. CDR3 DNA: TGTGCCAGCTCACCAGGGGAGCAGAAAGCCAAAAACATTCAGTACTTC. It codes for CASSPGEQKAKNIQYF.

The rearrangement joins TRBV11-2 to TRBJ2-2; D is ambiguous. This CDR3 has 14 residues. With 4 bases removed from V and 1 base from J, the gap between germline ends came to 7 bases. Per the germline V gene, CDR1 is SGHAT and CDR2 is FQNNGV. CDR3 in amino acids: CASSSDWNTGELFF. The CDR3 nucleotides read TGTGCCAGCAGCTCAGACTGGAACACCGGGGAGCTGTTTTTT.

A few counts support this clone. The chain is built from TRBV10-1 and TRBJ2-1, with a weak D call TRBD1 (5 bases). The germline V and J ends were trimmed by 6 bases and 10 bases, with 16 bases remaining between them. Per germline, CDR1 WNHNN and CDR2 SYGVQD (reference sequence). The CDR3 totals 13 residues. CDR3 sequence reads: CASSPGRVGEQFF. The DNA of the CDR3 is TGCGCCAGCAGCCCAGGCAGGGTTGGGGAGCAGTTCTTC.

This clone is a singleton in its sample. The chain carries TRBV6-6 and TRBJ2-2, with a tentative D call TRBD1 (6 bases). The V gene's germline CDR1 is MNHNY and CDR2 SVGAGI (reference sequence). V was clipped by 5 bases and J by 3 bases, with 13 bases between them. The CDR3 sequence is 15 residues long. The CDR3 DNA reads TGTGCCAGCAGTCGCCGGGACACCGACACCGGGGAGCTGTTTTTT. It encodes CASSRRDTDTGELFF.

The chain couples TRBV3-1 (or the pseudogene TRBV3-2) to TRBJ2-1; D gene uncertain. Germline CDR1 and CDR2: LGHDT and YNNKEL (reference sequence). The V gene lost 5 bases and the J gene lost 8 bases, with 7 bases spanning the gap. This CDR3 has 11 amino acids. CDR3 sequence: CASSTFDEQFF. The CDR3, as DNA: TGTGCCAGCAGCACTTTCGATGAGCAGTTCTTC.

This chain connects TRBV10-1 to TRBJ2-7; a possible D gene is TRBD1 (5 bases). V shed 9 bases and J shed 1 base, with 16 bases lying between them. CDR1 and CDR2 from the germline V gene are WNHNN and SYGVQD (reference sequence). The CDR3 is 14 amino acids. Here the CDR3 reads CARMQGFQSYEQYV. DNA of the CDR3: TGCGCCAGGATGCAGGGTTTCCAGTCCTACGAGCAGTACGTC.

The chain is built from TRBV6-5 and TRBJ1-1; D gene ambiguous. Germline lookup yields CDR1 MNHEY and CDR2 SVGAGI. V lost 5 bases, J lost 1 base, and 11 bases lay in between. CDR3 length: 14 amino acids. The CDR3 DNA is TGTGCCAGCAGTACGGTGGCAGCGAACACTGAAGCTTTCTTT. This encodes CASSTVAANTEAFF.

The J gene is TRBJ2-3, the V gene TRBV6-5, with TRBD2 matching 8 bases. Germline CDR1 and CDR2: MNHEY and SVGAGI. The length of the CDR3 is 13 residues. V gave up 7 bases and J gave up 4 bases; unmatched junction bases: 4. The CDR3: CASIGGGSDTQYF. CDR3 nucleotide sequence: TGTGCCAGCATAGGCGGGGGGTCAGATACGCAGTATTTT.

The chain couples TRBV15 to TRBJ2-7; no clear D. V was trimmed by 0 bases and J by 2 bases, leaving 14 bases between them. CDR1 and CDR2 from the germline V gene are LNHNV and YYDKDF (reference sequence). The CDR3 covers 16 residues. CDR3 residues: CATSREHGASPYEQYV. CDR3 nucleotide sequence: TGTGCCACCAGCAGAGAGCACGGAGCCTCTCCCTACGAGCAGTACGTC.

This clone was found once. The chain employs TRBV6-5 and TRBJ2-3, with TRBD2 identical over 11 bases. With 8 bases clipped from V and 2 bases from J, the junction kept 3 bases outside the gene matches. Germline V gene sequence: CDR1 MNHEY, CDR2 SVGAGI. The CDR3 sequence is 14 residues long. CDR3: CASVAGGFTDTQYF. The CDR3 DNA reads TGTGCCAGCGTAGCGGGGGGGTTCACAGATACGCAGTATTTT.

V is TRBV5-1 and J is TRBJ2-2; D call uncertain. Germline V gives CDR1 SGHRS, CDR2 YFSETQ. V was trimmed by 0 bases and J by 3 bases, leaving 9 bases between them. The CDR3 sequence is 15 residues long. The CDR3 DNA follows: TGCGCCAGCAGCTTGGAAACGGTGTACACCGGGGAGCTGTTTTTT. Translation gives CASSLETVYTGELFF.

The genes are TRBV29-1 and TRBJ2-5; D is perhaps TRBD1 (5 bases). From germline, CDR1 is SQVTM and CDR2 ANQGSEA. This CDR3 has 14 amino acids. With 2 bases removed from V and 4 bases from J, the gap between germline ends came to 14 bases. CDR3 sequence reads: CSVEFRARAETQYF. DNA of the CDR3: TGCAGCGTTGAATTCAGGGCGAGAGCAGAGACCCAGTACTTC.

The chain combines TRBV12-3 or TRBV12-4 with TRBJ1-2; maybe TRBD1 (6 bases). This CDR3 is 13 amino acids long. V gave up 6 bases and J gave up 5 bases, with 13 bases separating them. CDR3 in DNA: TGTGCCAGCAGCCGGACAGTTGTGTATGGCTACACCTTC. It is translated as CASSRTVVYGYTF.

This chain connects TRBV24-1 to TRBJ1-1, with D hard to call. Germline V lookup: CDR1 KGHDR, CDR2 SFDVKD. Trimming cost V 9 bases and J 4 bases, with 11 bases left between them. This CDR3 is 12 amino acids long. The DNA of the CDR3 is TGTGCCACCTCCCGGGCGGGCACTGAAGCTTTCTTT. It is translated as CATSRAGTEAFF.

The chain employs TRBV6-1 and TRBJ2-7, with D possibly called TRBD1 or TRBD2 (6 bases each). This CDR3 spans 15 amino acids. Germline V gene lookup returns CDR1 MNHNS and CDR2 SASEGT. V lost 0 bases, J lost 3 bases, and 12 bases lay in between. As DNA, the CDR3 is TGTGCCAGCAGTGAAGCTCCCGGGGGACACTACGAGCAGTACGTC. Its protein is CASSEAPGGHYEQYV.

The CDR3, as DNA: TGTGCCAGCAGATTTCGGACAGGGCCGGCCAAAAACATTCAGTACTTC. Translated, it gives CASRFRTGPAKNIQYF. The J gene is TRBJ2-4, the V gene TRBV3-1 (or the pseudogene TRBV3-2), with 8 bases aligning to TRBD1. The CDR3 spans 16 residues. The germline V gene has CDR1 LGHDT and CDR2 YNNKEL (reference sequence). Trimming removed 6 bases from V and 1 base from J; junction bases left unmatched: 8.

The chain has TRBV24-1 and TRBJ1-4; 10 nucleotides align to TRBD1. Trimming at V came to 2 bases and at J to 8 bases, leaving 4 bases not matched to a gene. Germline CDR1 is KGHDR and CDR2 is SFDVKD. The CDR3 has 15 amino acids. The CDR3 nucleotides read TGTGCCACCAGTGATTATGGACAGGGGGGCGAAAAACTGTTTTTT. This encodes CATSDYGQGGEKLFF.

This chain connects TRBV7-3 to TRBJ2-5, with 7 bases identical to TRBD1. The CDR3 spans 13 residues. CDR1 SGHTA and CDR2 FQGTGA come from the germline V gene. V was pared by 5 bases and J by 4 bases, with 4 bases of the junction left unmatched. The CDR3 bases are TGTGCCAGCAGCATGGGACAGTTAGAGACCCAGTACTTC. Its translation is CASSMGQLETQYF.

The rearrangement uses TRBV4-1 and TRBJ1-1; unclear D gene. From germline, CDR1 is MGHRA and CDR2 YSYEKL. With 0 bases removed from V and 2 bases from J, the gap between germline ends came to 10 bases. The CDR3 contains 15 residues. In DNA, the CDR3 is TGCGCCAGCAGCCAAGATCTATGGGGAAACACTGAAGCTTTCTTT. This translates into CASSQDLWGNTEAFF.

J is TRBJ1-2 and V is TRBV27; 11 nucleotides align to TRBD1. The CDR3 loop spans 15 amino acids. Germline V gene lookup returns CDR1 MNHEY and CDR2 SMNVEV (reference sequence). Trimming took 7 bases from V and 4 from J; bases not matched to a gene: 8. The CDR3, as DNA: TGTGCCAGCACGCGGACAGGGGGCATGGGCTATGGCTACACCTTC. Translation: CASTRTGGMGYGYTF.

This chain joins TRBV9 and TRBJ2-4, with D perhaps TRBD2 (6 bases). The germline CDR1 and CDR2 sequences are SGDLS and YYNGEE. The length of the CDR3 is 15 residues. V was cut by 0 bases and J by 1 base, with 8 bases left in between. The CDR3 sequence: CASSVAGGAKNIQYF. Here the CDR3 DNA reads TGTGCCAGCAGCGTAGCCGGAGGGGCCAAAAACATTCAGTACTTC.

This chain connects TRBV7-9 to TRBJ1-5, with D possibly matching TRBD1 (6 bases). This CDR3 spans 16 amino acids. Per germline, CDR1 SEHNR and CDR2 FQNEAQ (reference sequence). V was trimmed by 5 bases and J by 0 bases, leaving 14 bases between them. The CDR3 region is CASSKPNRVSNQPQHF. In DNA, the CDR3 is TGTGCCAGCAGCAAACCGAACAGGGTTAGCAATCAGCCCCAGCATTTT. Supplemented by reference TRBV7-9 and TRBJ1-5, the full variable domain reads DTGVSQNPRHKITKRGQNVTFRCDPISEHNRLYWYRQTLGQGPEFLTYFQNEAQLEKSRLLSDRFSAERPKGSFSTLEIQRTEQGDSAMYLCASSKPNRVSNQPQHFGDGTRLSIL.

This clone was counted only a few times. This chain connects TRBV4-1 to TRBJ1-6, with unresolved D. CDR3 length: 16 amino acids. Trimming shortened V by 0 bases and J by 5 bases, and 11 bases separated the two germline ends. Germline V gene lookup returns CDR1 MGHRA and CDR2 YSYEKL. Written as DNA, the CDR3 is TGCGCCAGCAGCCAAGATCCCGAGGGTAATAATTCACCCCTCCACTTT. Its protein is CASSQDPEGNNSPLHF.

This clone turned up a few times. This chain links TRBV5-1 with TRBJ1-2; D ambiguous. Germline CDR1 is SGHRS and CDR2 is YFSETQ. CDR3 size: 15 residues. The germline V and J ends were trimmed by 1 base and 4 bases, with 14 bases remaining between them. CDR3 region: CASSLNDDKGYGYTF. CDR3 DNA sequence: TGCGCCAGCAGCTTGAACGACGATAAGGGCTATGGCTACACCTTC.

This clone showed up just once. The V call is TRBV7-8, the J call TRBJ1-3, with 7 bases matching TRBD1. V gave up 5 bases and J gave up 0 bases; unmatched junction bases: 4. CDR1 and CDR2 from the germline V gene are SGHVS and FQNEAQ. The CDR3 is 15 residues long. The CDR3 DNA follows: TGTGCCAGCAGCCCGACAGGGTACTCTGGAAACACCATATATTTT. Protein: CASSPTGYSGNTIYF.

This chain links TRBV7-2 with TRBJ1-2; 9 bases fit TRBD1. Per germline, CDR1 SGHTA and CDR2 FQGNSA. V lost 5 bases, J lost 8 bases, and 6 bases stayed unmatched. The CDR3 runs 13 residues. CDR3 sequence reads: CASSTRTGEGYTF. The CDR3, as DNA: TGTGCCAGCAGCACCCGGACAGGGGAGGGCTACACCTTC. Complete variable domain (other parts from reference TRBV7-2 and TRBJ1-2): GAGVSQSPSNKVTEKGKDVELRCDPISGHTALYWYRQSLGQGLEFLIYFQGNSAPDKSGLPSDRFSAERTGGSVSTLTIQRTQQEDSAVYLCASSTRTGEGYTFGSGTRLTVV.